This TCR beta chain was obtained from a study of control samples from healthy donors and cancer patients. The assay was immunoSEQ multiplex PCR, and TCRdb's table has in-frame clones only and misses some. Altogether under 100,000 clones are present, roughly nine tenths being singletons, with the ten largest covering approximately 15%. The CDR3 runs to 18 residues. V lost 0 bases to trimming and J lost 7 bases; unmatched junction nucleotides: 14. Germline V gene lookup returns CDR1 SGHRS and CDR2 YFSETQ. The TCR was taken from a woman aged 70 to 79 in good health. Sequenced sample: blood. This sequence joins TRBV5-1 and TRBJ2-1; 9 nucleotides match TRBD2. The CDR3 region has the DNA TGCGCCAGCAGCTTGGGCCCGAGGGGAGCGGGGGGATCGAATGAGCAGTTCTTC. The encoded protein is CASSLGPRGAGGSNEQFF. The variable domain in full, completed from reference TRBV5-1 and TRBJ2-1, reads KAGVTQTPRYLIKTRGQQVTLSCSPISGHRSVSWYQQTPGQGLQFLFEYFSETQRNKGNFPGRFSGRQFSNSRSEMNVSTLELGDSALYLCASSLGPRGAGGSNEQFFGPGTRLTVL.